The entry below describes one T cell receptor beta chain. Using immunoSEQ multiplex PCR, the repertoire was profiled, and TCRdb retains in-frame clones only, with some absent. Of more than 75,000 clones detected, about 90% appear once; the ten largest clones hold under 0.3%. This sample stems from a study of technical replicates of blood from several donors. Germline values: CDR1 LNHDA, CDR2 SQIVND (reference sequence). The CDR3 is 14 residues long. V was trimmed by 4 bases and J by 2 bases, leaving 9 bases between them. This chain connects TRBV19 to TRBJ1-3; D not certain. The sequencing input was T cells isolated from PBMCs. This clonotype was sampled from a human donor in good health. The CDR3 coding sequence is TGTGCCAGTAGTACTATTCCGGCTGGAAACACCATATATTTT. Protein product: CASSTIPAGNTIYF. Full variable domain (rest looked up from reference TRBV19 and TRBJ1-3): DGGITQSPKYLFRKEGQNVTLSCEQNLNHDAMYWYRQDPGQGLRLIYYSQIVNDFQKGDIAEGYSVSREKKESFPLTVTSAQKNPTAFYLCASSTIPAGNTIYFGEGSWLTVV.